This paragraph reports one TCR beta chain. No antigen is known for it. V trimming: 4 bases; J trimming: 4 bases; junction bases outside the gene matches: 7. CDR1 and CDR2 from the germline V gene are SGHRS and YFSETQ. CDR3 length: 15 amino acids. The sample belongs to a study of cytomegalovirus exposure and HLA in healthy donors. Study observations and caveats: TCR beta sequences reportedly predicted most subjects' HLA-A and HLA-B alleles accurately.

The PCR contained 60 Vbeta and 13 Jbeta primers. Only in-frame clones appear in the TCRdb table, and some are missing; sequencing was by immunoSEQ multiplex PCR. Here the sample spans around 130,000 clones, 81% being singletons. The rearrangement joins TRBV5-1 to TRBJ1-3; 8 positions match TRBD1. Sequencing was done on a sample of PBMCs. The receptor's source is a man younger than 35 in good health and CMV-seronegative. The CDR3 protein is CASSPDRAKGNTIYF. CDR3 in DNA: TGCGCCAGCAGCCCGGACAGGGCGAAGGGAAACACCATATATTTT.